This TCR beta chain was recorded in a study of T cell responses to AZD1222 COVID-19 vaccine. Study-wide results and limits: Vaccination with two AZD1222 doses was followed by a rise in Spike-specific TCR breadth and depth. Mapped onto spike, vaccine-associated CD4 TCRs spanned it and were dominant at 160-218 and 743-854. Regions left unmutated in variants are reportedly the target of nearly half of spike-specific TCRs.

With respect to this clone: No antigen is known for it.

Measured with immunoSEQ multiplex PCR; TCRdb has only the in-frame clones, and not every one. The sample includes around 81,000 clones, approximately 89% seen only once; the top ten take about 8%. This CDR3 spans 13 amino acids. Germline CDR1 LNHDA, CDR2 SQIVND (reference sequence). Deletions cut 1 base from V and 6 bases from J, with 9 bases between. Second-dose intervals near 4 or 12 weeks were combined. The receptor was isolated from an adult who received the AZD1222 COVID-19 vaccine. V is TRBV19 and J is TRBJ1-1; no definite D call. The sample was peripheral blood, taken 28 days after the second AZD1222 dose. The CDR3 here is CASSIVGSPEAFF. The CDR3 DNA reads TGTGCCAGTAGTATAGTAGGGAGTCCTGAAGCTTTCTTT.